This is a list of T cell receptor beta chains from one sample in a study of a mutant IDH1 vaccine in newly diagnosed glioma. Sequencing used immunoSEQ multiplex PCR; TCRdb keeps in-frame clones, though not all of them. Of 42,000 or so clones listed, 75% to 85% are singletons. Their cognate antigens are unknown. Source: PBMCs, taken from a glioma patient whose treatment included an IDH1 peptide vaccine. The receptor set was obtained from a woman aged 50 to 60 with glioma. Both conserved end residues are part of each CDR3.

j_call v_call cdr3_aa
TRBJ2-2 TRBV5-1 CASRGGTGDTGELFF
TRBJ2-7 TRBV13 CASRGWTSSYEQYF
TRBJ2-2 TRBV11-2 CASSSGVGELFF
TRBJ2-3 TRBV7-9 CASSFGSGDTQYF
TRBJ2-5 TRBV6-5 CASTNRGFGETQYF
TRBJ1-1 TRBV5-4 CASSLTRATEAFF
TRBJ1-1 TRBV7-2 CASSAQSMNTKAFF
TRBJ1-2 TRBV12-5 CASGPARGMSYTF
TRBJ1-2 TRBV6-6 CASTLEHSGGYTF
TRBJ1-2 TRBV18 CASSPPSPRADYGYTF
TRBJ1-1 TRBV6-5 CASRGGLVNTEAFF
TRBJ2-2 TRBV10-2 CASVSSGSYTGELFF
TRBJ2-5 TRBV7-2 CASSLSRTETQYF
TRBJ2-1 TRBV11-2 CASSLFRLAGVSFEQFF
TRBJ1-2 TRBV6-5 CASSWVGTGYGYTF
TRBJ2-7 TRBV5-5 CASSLAALAGTYEQYF
TRBJ2-7 TRBV28 CASRQGKNEQYF
TRBJ1-1 TRBV6-1 CASSVGTGKNTEAFF
TRBJ1-1 TRBV6-1 CASSGGIRTEAFF
TRBJ1-6 TRBV10-3 CAISESRQVSNSPLHF
TRBJ1-2 TRBV6-5 CASTPTEGFQNGYTF
TRBJ2-7 TRBV5-1 CASSGRDSYEQYF
TRBJ2-2 TRBV7-2 CASSSMTGRIGGELFF
TRBJ1-1 TRBV9 CASSVGGYTEAFF
TRBJ1-3 TRBV5-1 CASRRDTTGNTIYF
TRBJ2-7 TRBV10-3 CAISDGGNRRSEQYF
TRBJ1-2 TRBV18 CASSPDWTDYGYTF
TRBJ2-7 TRBV9 CASSAQTGGYEQYF
TRBJ1-2 TRBV11-2 CASSLRRGQTPNYGYTF
TRBJ2-7 TRBV5-1 CASTGRDRGETYEQYF
TRBJ1-4 TRBV19 CASSIIGDFNEKLFF
TRBJ1-2 TRBV18 CASSTGGGNNGYTF
TRBJ2-7 TRBV10-1 CASSGDRLGEQYF
TRBJ1-1 TRBV6-1 CASKTGSNTEAFF
TRBJ2-7 TRBV14 CASSQDDRDSETTYEQYF
TRBJ1-2 TRBV7-9 CASSSLRVGYGYTF
TRBJ1-3 TRBV6-1 CASSDRGTGNTIYF
TRBJ1-2 TRBV4-1 CASSQVTGRDINYGYTF
TRBJ2-3 TRBV4-3 CASSQGDRGPSTDTQYF
TRBJ1-3 TRBV4-1 CASSQVQVSGNTIYF
TRBJ1-3 TRBV6-5 CASRSSGNTIYF
TRBJ2-7 TRBV7-2 CASSLRDSYEQYF
TRBJ2-7 TRBV27 CASRQDNYYEQYF
TRBJ1-1 TRBV6-5 CASSYFLDTEAFF
TRBJ2-5 TRBV10-3 CAIRTSGQETQYF
TRBJ1-2 TRBV7-8 CASSLEAYYGYTF
TRBJ1-2 TRBV27 CASSLAQDFGYTF
TRBJ2-7 TRBV4-2 CASSQVGSGGSYEQYF
TRBJ2-1 TRBV6-5 CASGFGGPHNEQFF
TRBJ2-5 TRBV9 CASSPRRVGGVQETQYF
TRBJ2-1 TRBV29-1 CSVERDRSAFQFF
TRBJ1-3 TRBV6-1 CASTRDRASGNTIYF
TRBJ1-4 TRBV5-1 CASSTGQGANEKLFF
TRBJ1-1 TRBV7-9 CASSRGATEAFF
TRBJ1-5 TRBV27 CASSPGARQPQHF
TRBJ1-1 TRBV19 CASIPRKGQGNTEAFF
TRBJ2-7 TRBV19 CASSMGRLSSYEQYF
TRBJ2-7 TRBV5-6 CASSFSLDEQYF
TRBJ2-3 TRBV19 CASSTSRLEDTQYF
TRBJ2-5 TRBV29-1 CSVELAGELSTQYF